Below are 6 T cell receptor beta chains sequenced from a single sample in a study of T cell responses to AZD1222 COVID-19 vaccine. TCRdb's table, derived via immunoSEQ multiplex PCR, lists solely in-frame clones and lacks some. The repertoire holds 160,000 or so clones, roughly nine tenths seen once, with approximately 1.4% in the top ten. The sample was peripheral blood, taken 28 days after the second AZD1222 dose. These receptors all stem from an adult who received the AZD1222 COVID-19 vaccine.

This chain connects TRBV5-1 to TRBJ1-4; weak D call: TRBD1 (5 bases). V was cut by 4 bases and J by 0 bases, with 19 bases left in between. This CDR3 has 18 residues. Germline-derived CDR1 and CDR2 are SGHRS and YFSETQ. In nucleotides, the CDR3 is TGCGCCAGCAGCCCCACCAGATGGGGGGTAACAACTAATGAAAAACTGTTTTTT. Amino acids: CASSPTRWGVTTNEKLFF.

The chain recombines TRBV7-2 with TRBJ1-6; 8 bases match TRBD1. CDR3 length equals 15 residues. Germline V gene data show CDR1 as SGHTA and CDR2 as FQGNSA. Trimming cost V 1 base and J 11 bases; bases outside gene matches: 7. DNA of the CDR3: TGTGCCAGCAGCTTAGAAGGCAGGGGGCTGACACCCCTCCACTTT. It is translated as CASSLEGRGLTPLHF. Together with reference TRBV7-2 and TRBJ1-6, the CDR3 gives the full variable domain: GAGVSQSPSNKVTEKGKDVELRCDPISGHTALYWYRQSLGQGLEFLIYFQGNSAPDKSGLPSDRFSAERTGGSVSTLTIQRTQQEDSAVYLCASSLEGRGLTPLHFGNGTRLTVT.

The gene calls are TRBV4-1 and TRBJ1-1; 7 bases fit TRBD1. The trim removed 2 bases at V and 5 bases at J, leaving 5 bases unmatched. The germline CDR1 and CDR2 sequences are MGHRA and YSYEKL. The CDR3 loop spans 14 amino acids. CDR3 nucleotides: TGCGCCAGCAGCCAAATGACAGGGCGTACTGAAGCTTTCTTT. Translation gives CASSQMTGRTEAFF.

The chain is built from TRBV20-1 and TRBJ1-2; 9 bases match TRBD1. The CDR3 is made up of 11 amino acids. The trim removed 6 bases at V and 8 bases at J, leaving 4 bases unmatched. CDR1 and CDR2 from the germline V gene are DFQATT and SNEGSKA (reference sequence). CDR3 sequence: CSAPDRGGYTF. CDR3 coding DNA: TGCAGTGCGCCGGACAGGGGAGGCTACACCTTC.

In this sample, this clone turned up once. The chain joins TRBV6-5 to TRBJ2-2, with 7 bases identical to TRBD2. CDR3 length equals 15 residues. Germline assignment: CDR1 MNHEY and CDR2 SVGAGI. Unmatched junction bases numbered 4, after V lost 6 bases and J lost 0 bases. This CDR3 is CASSPGLPNTGELFF. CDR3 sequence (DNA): TGTGCCAGCAGCCCGGGACTACCGAACACCGGGGAGCTGTTTTTT.

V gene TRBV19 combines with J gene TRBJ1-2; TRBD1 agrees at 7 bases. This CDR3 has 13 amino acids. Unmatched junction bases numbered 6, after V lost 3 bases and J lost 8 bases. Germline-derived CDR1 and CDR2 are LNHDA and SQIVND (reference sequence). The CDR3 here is CASSMDRLDGYTF. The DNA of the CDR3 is TGTGCCAGTAGTATGGACAGGCTCGACGGCTACACCTTC.